This entry describes one TCR beta chain. Its antigen is unknown. This CDR3 contains 13 residues. The germline gives CDR1 WNHNN, CDR2 SYGVQD (reference sequence). The germline V and J ends were trimmed by 0 bases and 6 bases, with 8 bases remaining between them. This entry belongs to a study of T cell responses to AZD1222 COVID-19 vaccine. The study, taken as a whole, reports: With dominance at 160-218 and 743-854, vaccine-associated CD4 TCRs spanned spike.

Clones were sequenced by immunoSEQ multiplex PCR, and TCRdb holds only the in-frame ones, with some missing. The repertoire includes 110,000 to 150,000 clones, 88% of them detected once, and 3% to 3.5% sits in the top ten. The origin of this receptor is an adult who received the AZD1222 COVID-19 vaccine. The V call is TRBV10-1, the J call TRBJ1-2; D unresolved. Specimen: peripheral blood, collected 28 days after the second AZD1222 dose. In DNA, the CDR3 is TGCGCCAGCAGTGAGTCCTCGGGGAATGGCTACACCTTC. It codes for CASSESSGNGYTF.